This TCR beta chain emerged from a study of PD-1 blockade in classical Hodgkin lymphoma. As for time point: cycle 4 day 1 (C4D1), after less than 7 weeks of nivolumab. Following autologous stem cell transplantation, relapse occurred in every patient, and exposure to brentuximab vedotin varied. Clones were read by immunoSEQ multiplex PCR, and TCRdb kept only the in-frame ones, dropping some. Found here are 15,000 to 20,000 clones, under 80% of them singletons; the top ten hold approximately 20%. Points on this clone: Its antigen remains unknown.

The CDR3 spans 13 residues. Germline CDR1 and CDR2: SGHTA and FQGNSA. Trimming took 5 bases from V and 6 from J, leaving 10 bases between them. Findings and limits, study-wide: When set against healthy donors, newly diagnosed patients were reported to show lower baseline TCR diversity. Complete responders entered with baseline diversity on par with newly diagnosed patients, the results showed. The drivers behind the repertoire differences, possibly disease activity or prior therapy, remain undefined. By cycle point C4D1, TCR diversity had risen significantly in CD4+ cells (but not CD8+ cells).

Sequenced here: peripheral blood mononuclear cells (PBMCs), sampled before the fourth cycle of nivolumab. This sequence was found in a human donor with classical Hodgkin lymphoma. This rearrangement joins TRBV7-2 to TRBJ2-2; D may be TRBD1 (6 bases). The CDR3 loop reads CASSPHRAGELFF. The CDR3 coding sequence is TGTGCCAGCAGCCCCCACAGGGCCGGGGAGCTGTTTTTT. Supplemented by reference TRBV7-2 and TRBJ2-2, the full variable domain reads GAGVSQSPSNKVTEKGKDVELRCDPISGHTALYWYRQSLGQGLEFLIYFQGNSAPDKSGLPSDRFSAERTGGSVSTLTIQRTQQEDSAVYLCASSPHRAGELFFGEGSRLTVL.